The rows below give T cell receptor beta chains drawn from one sample of a study of blood T cell repertoires in COVID-19. Profiled with immunoSEQ multiplex PCR; TCRdb holds only in-frame clones, not every one. The sample shows 55,000 to 80,000 clones, 88% of them seen only once. The sequencing sample was made of peripheral blood. The source of these receptors is a middle-aged man with acute or convalescent COVID-19. The CDR3 runs from the conserved cysteine through the conserved F or W. The order of the fields is V gene, J gene, D gene, CDR3 DNA, CDR3 protein. D genes are given only for firm matches.

V: TRBV10-2; J: TRBJ2-4; D: TRBD1; DNA: TGCGCCAGCAGTCCCGACAGGGATGCGGCCAAAAACATTCAGTACTTC; CDR3: CASSPDRDAAKNIQYF
V: TRBV3-1/TRBV3-2; J: TRBJ2-7; D: TRBD1; DNA: TGTGCCAGCAGCCCCGAAGGACAGGGGGCGCAGGAGCAGTACTTC; CDR3: CASSPEGQGAQEQYF
V: TRBV7-6; J: TRBJ2-7; D: TRBD2; DNA: TGTGCCAGCAGCTTAGCCCTCGGACTAGCGGGAGCCTACGAGCAGTACTTC; CDR3: CASSLALGLAGAYEQYF
V: TRBV4-2; J: TRBJ2-3; D: TRBD1; DNA: TGTGCCAGCAGGCAAGACAGGGGGCTGGTCACAGATACGCAGTATTTT; CDR3: CASRQDRGLVTDTQYF
V: TRBV19; J: TRBJ1-1; D: -; DNA: TGTGCCAGTAGTGACGGCTTCCAGGGCACTGAAGCTTTCTTT; CDR3: CASSDGFQGTEAFF
V: TRBV24-1; J: TRBJ1-1; D: TRBD1; DNA: TGTGCCACCAGGTGGGGACAGGGGAACACTGAAGCTTTCTTT; CDR3: CATRWGQGNTEAFF
V: TRBV10-1; J: TRBJ1-3; D: -; DNA: TGCGCCAGCAGTGAGGAGAGCTCTGGAAACACCATATATTTT; CDR3: CASSEESSGNTIYF
V: TRBV5-1; J: TRBJ1-4; D: -; DNA: TGCGCCAGCAGTAAACACGAACGTGAAAAACTGTTTTTT; CDR3: CASSKHEREKLFF
V: TRBV7-9; J: TRBJ1-4; D: -; DNA: TGTGCCAGCAGCTCAAGGACCGGGACTGCCCTATTT; CDR3: CASSSRTGTALF
V: TRBV5-1; J: TRBJ1-4; D: TRBD1; DNA: TGCGCCAGCAGCCCCAGCCTGGGACAGGGGGGTGAAAAACTGTTTTTT; CDR3: CASSPSLGQGGEKLFF
V: TRBV11-2; J: TRBJ1-2; D: TRBD1; DNA: TGTGCCAGCAGCTTAGGAGACAGGGCGAGATCCTCTGGCTACACCTTC; CDR3: CASSLGDRARSSGYTF
V: TRBV5-1; J: TRBJ1-1; D: TRBD1; DNA: TGCGCCAGCAGCTTGGCCGGGACAGAGAACACTGAAGCTTTCTTT; CDR3: CASSLAGTENTEAFF